The present entry profiles one TCR beta chain with its context. The antigen remains unidentified. This CDR3 has 16 residues. Germline V gene data show CDR1 as KGHSY and CDR2 as FQNENV. The ends lost 1 base at V and 7 bases at J; junction bases unmatched: 8. Authors' processing steps: Sample-level TCR yields exhibited a median of around 93,000, with a range of roughly 20,000 to 750,000. In TCRdb, the RACE reads were re-called with MiXCR into one record per CDR3 protein. What appears here as the V and J calls and clone size reflects TCRdb's work, not the paper's. This table holds under 90,000 distinct CDR3 sequences, under 10% found once. The data belong to a study of human T cells and chemical hapten exposure. Study-wide results and limits: The number of TCRs above 1 in 1000 frequency did not change after DPC sensitization.

Time point defined: healthy volunteer bleed at 6 weeks. Unfractionated whole blood yielded total RNA. The receptor was isolated from a male donor in good health. Some clones in this sample may be carry-over from other donors' samples. The material sequenced was whole blood. This chain connects TRBV16 to TRBJ1-2; TRBD1 agrees at 11 bases. CDR3 DNA sequence: TGTGCCAGCAGCCAATGGACAGGGGGCTCTCTTAGTGGCTACACCTTC. Protein sequence: CASSQWTGGSLSGYTF. Looking up the rest from reference TRBV16 and TRBJ1-2 gives the full variable domain: GEEVAQTPKHLVRGEGQKAKLYCAPIKGHSYVFWYQQVLKNEFKFLISFQNENVFDETGMPKERFSAKCLPNSPCSLEIQATKLEDSAVYFCASSQWTGGSLSGYTFGSGTRLTVV.